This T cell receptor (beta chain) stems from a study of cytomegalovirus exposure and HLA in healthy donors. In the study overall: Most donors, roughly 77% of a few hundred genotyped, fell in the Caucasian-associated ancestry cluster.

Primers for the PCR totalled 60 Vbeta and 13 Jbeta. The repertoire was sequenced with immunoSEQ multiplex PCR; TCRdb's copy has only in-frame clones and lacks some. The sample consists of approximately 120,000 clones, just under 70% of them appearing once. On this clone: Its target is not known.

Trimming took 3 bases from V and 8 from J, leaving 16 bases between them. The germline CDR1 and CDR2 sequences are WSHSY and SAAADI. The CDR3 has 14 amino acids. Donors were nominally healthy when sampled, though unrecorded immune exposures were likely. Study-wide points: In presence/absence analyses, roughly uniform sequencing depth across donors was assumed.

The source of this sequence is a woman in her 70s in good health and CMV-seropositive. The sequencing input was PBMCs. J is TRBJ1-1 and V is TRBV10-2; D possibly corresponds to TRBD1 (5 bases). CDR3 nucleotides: TGCGCCAGCAGTGAACCGGGCCAGGGTTCGGAAGCTTTCTTT. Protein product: CASSEPGQGSEAFF.